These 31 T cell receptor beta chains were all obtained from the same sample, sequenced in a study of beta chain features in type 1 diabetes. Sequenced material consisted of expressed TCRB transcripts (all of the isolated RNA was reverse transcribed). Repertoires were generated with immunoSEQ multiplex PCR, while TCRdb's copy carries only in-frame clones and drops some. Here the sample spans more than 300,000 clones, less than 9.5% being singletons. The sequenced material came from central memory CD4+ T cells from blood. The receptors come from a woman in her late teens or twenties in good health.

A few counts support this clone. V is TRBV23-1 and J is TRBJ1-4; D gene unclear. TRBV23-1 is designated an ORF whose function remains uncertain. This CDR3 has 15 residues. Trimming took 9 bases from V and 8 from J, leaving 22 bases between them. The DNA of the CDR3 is TGCGCCAGTCTACCCAGGTCCCACCCGGGGGAAAAACTGTTTTTT. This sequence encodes CASLPRSHPGEKLFF.

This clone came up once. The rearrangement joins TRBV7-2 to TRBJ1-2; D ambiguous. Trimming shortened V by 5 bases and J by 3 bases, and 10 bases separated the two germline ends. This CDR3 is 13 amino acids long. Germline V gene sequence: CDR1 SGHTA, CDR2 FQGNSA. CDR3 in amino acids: CASSQDPDYGYTF. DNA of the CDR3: TGTGCCAGCAGCCAAGATCCAGACTATGGCTACACCTTC. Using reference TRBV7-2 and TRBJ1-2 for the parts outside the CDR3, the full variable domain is GAGVSQSPSNKVTEKGKDVELRCDPISGHTALYWYRQSLGQGLEFLIYFQGNSAPDKSGLPSDRFSAERTGGSVSTLTIQRTQQEDSAVYLCASSQDPDYGYTFGSGTRLTVV.

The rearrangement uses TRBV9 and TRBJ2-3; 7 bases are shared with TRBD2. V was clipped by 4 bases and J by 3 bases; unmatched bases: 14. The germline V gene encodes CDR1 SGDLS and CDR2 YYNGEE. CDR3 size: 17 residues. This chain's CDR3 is CASSSRRLSGTTDTQYF. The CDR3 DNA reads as TGTGCCAGCAGCTCTCGAAGGTTAAGCGGGACGACAGATACGCAGTATTTT.

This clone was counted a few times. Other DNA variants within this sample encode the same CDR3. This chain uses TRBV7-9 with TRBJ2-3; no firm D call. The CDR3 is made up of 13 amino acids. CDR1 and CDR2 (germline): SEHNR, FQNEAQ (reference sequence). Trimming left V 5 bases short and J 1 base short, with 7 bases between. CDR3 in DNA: TGTGCCAGCAGCCTTGAGGGCACAGATACGCAGTATTTT. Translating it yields CASSLEGTDTQYF. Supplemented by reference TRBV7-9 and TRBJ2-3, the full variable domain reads DTGVSQNPRHKITKRGQNVTFRCDPISEHNRLYWYRQTLGQGPEFLTYFQNEAQLEKSRLLSDRFSAERPKGSFSTLEIQRTEQGDSAMYLCASSLEGTDTQYFGPGTRLTVL.

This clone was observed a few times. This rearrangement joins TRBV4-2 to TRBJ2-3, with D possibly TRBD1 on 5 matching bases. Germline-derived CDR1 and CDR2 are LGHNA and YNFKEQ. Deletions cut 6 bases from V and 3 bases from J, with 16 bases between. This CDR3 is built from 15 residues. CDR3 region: CASRLAADKTDTQYF. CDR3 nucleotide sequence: TGTGCCAGCAGGTTGGCGGCGGACAAAACAGATACGCAGTATTTT.

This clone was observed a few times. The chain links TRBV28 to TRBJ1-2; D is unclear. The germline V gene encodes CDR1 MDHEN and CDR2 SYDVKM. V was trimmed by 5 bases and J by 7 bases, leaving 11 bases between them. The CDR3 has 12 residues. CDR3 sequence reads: CASSLSMSGYTF. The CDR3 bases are TGTGCCAGCAGTCTAAGCATGAGTGGCTACACCTTC.

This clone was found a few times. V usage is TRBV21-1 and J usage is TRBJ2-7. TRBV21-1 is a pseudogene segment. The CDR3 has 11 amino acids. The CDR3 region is CASSNMNEQYF. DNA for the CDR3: TGTGCCAGCAGTAATATGAACGAGCAGTACTTC.

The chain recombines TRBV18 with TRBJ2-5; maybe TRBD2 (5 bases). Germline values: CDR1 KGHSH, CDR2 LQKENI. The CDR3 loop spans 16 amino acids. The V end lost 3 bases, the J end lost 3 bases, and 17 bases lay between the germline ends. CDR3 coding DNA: TGTGCCAGCTCACCGAAGCTAGCATTTACGGAAGAGACCCAGTACTTC. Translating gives CASSPKLAFTEETQYF.

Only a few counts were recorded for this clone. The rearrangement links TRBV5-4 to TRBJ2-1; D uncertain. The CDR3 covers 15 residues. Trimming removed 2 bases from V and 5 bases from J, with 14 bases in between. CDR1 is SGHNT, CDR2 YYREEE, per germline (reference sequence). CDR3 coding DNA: TGTGCCAGCAGCTTAAAGACACCGGGCAACAATGAGCAGTTCTTC. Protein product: CASSLKTPGNNEQFF.

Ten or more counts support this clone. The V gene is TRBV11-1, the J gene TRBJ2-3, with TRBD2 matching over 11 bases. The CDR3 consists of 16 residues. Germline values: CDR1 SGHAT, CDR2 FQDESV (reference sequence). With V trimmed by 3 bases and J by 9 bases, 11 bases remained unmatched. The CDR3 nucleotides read TGTGCCAGCAGCTTCACGCTAGCGGGAGGCCTCGCCACGCAGTATTTT. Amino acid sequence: CASSFTLAGGLATQYF.

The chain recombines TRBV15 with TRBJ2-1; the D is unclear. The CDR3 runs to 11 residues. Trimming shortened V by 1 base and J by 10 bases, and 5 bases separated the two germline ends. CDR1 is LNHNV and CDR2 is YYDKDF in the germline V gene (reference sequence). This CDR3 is CATSRVREQFF. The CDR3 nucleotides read TGTGCCACCAGCAGAGTTAGGGAGCAGTTCTTC.

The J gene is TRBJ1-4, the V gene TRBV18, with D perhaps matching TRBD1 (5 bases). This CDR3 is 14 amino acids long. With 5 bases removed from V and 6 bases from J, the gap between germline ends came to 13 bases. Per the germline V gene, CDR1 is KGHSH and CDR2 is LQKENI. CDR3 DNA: TGTGCCAGCTCAACGACATTGGGGGATGAAAAACTGTTTTTT. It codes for CASSTTLGDEKLFF.

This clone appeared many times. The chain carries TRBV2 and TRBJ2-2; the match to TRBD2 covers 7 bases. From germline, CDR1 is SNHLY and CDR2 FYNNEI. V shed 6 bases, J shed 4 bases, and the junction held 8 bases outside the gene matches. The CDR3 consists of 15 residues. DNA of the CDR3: TGTGCCAGCAGGTCTAAGCGGGGTGTCACCGGGGAGCTGTTTTTT. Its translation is CASRSKRGVTGELFF. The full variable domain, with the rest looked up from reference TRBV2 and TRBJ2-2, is EPEVTQTPSHQVTQMGQEVILRCVPISNHLYFYWYRQILGQKVEFLVSFYNNEISEKSEIFDDQFSVERPDGSNFTLKIRSTKLEDSAMYFCASRSKRGVTGELFFGEGSRLTVL.

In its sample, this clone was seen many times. This chain's CDR3 is CASSSRSQAGSSEQYF. In nucleotides, the CDR3 is TGTGCCAGCAGCTCACGTTCCCAGGCGGGCAGTAGCGAGCAGTACTTC. The chain carries TRBV7-9 and TRBJ2-7; possibly TRBD2 for D (5 bases). This CDR3 region has 16 residues. CDR1 SEHNR and CDR2 FQNEAQ come from the germline V gene (reference sequence). V was cut by 4 bases and J by 6 bases, with 22 bases left in between.

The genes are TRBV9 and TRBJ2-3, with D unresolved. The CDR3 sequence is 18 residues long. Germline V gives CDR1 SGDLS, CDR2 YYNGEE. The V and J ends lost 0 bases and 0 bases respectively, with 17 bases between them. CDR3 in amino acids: CASSVAVGIGFSTDTQYF. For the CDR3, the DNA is TGTGCCAGCAGCGTAGCTGTTGGGATAGGCTTTAGCACAGATACGCAGTATTTT.

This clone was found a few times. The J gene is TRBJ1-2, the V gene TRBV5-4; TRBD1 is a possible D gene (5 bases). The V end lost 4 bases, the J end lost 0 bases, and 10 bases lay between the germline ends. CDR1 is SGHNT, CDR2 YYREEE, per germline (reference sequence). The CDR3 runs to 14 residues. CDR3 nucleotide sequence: TGTGCCAGCAGCCAAGTGACAGCTAACTATGGCTACACCTTC. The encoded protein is CASSQVTANYGYTF.

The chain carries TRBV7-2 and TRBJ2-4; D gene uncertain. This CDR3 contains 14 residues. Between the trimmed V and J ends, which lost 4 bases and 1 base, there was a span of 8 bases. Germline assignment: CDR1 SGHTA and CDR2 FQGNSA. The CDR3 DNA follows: TGTGCCAGCAGCTCTCATCCTGCCAAAAACATTCAGTACTTC. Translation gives CASSSHPAKNIQYF.

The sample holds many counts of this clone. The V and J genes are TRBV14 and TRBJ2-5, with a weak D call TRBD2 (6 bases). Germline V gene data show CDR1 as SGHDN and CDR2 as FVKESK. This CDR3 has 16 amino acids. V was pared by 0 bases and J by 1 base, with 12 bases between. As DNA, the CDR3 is TGTGCCAGCAGCCAAGACGCCGGGACTGCCCAAGAGACCCAGTACTTC. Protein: CASSQDAGTAQETQYF.

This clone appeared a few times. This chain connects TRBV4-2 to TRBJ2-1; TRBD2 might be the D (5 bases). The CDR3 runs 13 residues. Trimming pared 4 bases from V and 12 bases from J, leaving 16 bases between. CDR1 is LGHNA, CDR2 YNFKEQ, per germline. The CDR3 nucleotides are TGTGCCAGCAGCCGATCTACTGGCGAGGGGCAGTTCTTC. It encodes CASSRSTGEGQFF.

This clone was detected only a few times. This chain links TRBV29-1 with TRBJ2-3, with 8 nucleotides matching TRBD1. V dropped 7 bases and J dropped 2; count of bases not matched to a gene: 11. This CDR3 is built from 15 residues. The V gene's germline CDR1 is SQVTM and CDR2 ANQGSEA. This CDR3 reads CSATRTGRFTDTQYF. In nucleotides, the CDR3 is TGCAGCGCAACCCGGACAGGGAGGTTCACAGATACGCAGTATTTT.

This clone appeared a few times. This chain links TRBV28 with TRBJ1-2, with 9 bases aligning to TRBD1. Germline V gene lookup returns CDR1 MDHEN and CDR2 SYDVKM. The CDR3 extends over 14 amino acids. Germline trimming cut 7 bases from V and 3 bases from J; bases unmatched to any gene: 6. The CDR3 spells CASNQQGAYYGYTF. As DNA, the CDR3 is TGTGCCAGCAACCAACAGGGGGCTTACTATGGCTACACCTTC.

Written as DNA, the CDR3 is TGCAGTGCTAGTGGCCACAATGAGCAGTTCTTC. Translated: CSASGHNEQFF. The gene calls are TRBV20-1 and TRBJ2-1, with unresolved D. The length of the CDR3 is 11 residues. V lost 3 bases and J 5 bases, leaving 5 bases between the germline ends. Per the germline V gene, CDR1 is DFQATT and CDR2 is SNEGSKA (reference sequence).

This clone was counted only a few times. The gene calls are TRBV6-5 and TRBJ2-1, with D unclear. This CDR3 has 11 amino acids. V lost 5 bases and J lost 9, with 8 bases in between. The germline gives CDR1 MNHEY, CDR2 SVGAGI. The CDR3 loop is CASSLSREQFF. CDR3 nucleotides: TGTGCCAGCAGTCTCTCCCGTGAGCAGTTCTTC.

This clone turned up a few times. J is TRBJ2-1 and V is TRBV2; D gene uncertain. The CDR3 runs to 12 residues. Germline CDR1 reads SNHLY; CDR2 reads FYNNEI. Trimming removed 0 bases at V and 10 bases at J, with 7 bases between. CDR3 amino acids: CASSEARREQFF. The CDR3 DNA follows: TGTGCCAGCAGTGAAGCTCGACGAGAGCAGTTCTTC.

Written as DNA, the CDR3 is TGTGCCAGCACCTGGAGATTTTCGAGCACAGATACGCAGTATTTT. Translation: CASTWRFSSTDTQYF. The chain employs TRBV27 and TRBJ2-3, with D hard to call. CDR3 length: 15 amino acids. Germline V gene lookup returns CDR1 MNHEY and CDR2 SMNVEV (reference sequence). Trimming took 7 bases from V and 0 from J, leaving 14 bases between them.

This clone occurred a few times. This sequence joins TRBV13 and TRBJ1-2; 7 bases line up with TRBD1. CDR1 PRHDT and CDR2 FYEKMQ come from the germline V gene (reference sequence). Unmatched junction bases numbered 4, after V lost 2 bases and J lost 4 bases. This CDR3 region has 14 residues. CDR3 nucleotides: TGTGCCAGCAGCTTACGGGACAGTGGCTATGGCTACACCTTC. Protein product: CASSLRDSGYGYTF.

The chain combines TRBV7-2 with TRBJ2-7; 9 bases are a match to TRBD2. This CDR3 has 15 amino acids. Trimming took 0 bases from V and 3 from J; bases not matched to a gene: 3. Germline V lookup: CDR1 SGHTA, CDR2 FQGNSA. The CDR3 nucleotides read TGTGCCAGCAGCTTAGCGCTAGCGGGATTCTACGAGCAGTACTTC. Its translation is CASSLALAGFYEQYF. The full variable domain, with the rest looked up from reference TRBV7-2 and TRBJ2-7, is GAGVSQSPSNKVTEKGKDVELRCDPISGHTALYWYRQSLGQGLEFLIYFQGNSAPDKSGLPSDRFSAERTGGSVSTLTIQRTQQEDSAVYLCASSLALAGFYEQYFGPGTRLTVT.

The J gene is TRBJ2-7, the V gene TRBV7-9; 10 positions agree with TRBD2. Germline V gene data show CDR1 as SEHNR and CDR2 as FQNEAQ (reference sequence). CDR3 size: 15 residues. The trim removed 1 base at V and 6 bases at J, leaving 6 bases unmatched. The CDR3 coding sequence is TGTGCCAGCAGCTTAGTTTCTAGCGGGAGAACCGAGCAGTACTTC. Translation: CASSLVSSGRTEQYF.

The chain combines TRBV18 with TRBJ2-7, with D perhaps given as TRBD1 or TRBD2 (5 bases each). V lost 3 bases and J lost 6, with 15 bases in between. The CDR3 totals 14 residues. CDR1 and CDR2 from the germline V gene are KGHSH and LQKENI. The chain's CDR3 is CASSPRDVRVEQYF. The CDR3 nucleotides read TGTGCCAGCTCACCGAGGGACGTTAGGGTCGAGCAGTACTTC.

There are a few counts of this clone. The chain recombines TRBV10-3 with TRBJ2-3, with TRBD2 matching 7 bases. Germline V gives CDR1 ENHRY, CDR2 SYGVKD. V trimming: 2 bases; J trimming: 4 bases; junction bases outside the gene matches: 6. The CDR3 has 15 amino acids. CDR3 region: CAISEEGGPSDTQYF. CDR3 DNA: TGTGCCATCAGTGAGGAGGGAGGGCCCTCAGATACGCAGTATTTT.

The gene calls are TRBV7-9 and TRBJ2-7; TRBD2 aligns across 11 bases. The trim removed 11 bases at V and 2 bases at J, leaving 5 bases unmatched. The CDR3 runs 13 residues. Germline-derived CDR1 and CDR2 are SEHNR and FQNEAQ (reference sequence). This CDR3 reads CAGGTSGTYEQYF. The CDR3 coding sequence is TGTGCCGGGGGGACTAGCGGAACCTACGAGCAGTACTTC.